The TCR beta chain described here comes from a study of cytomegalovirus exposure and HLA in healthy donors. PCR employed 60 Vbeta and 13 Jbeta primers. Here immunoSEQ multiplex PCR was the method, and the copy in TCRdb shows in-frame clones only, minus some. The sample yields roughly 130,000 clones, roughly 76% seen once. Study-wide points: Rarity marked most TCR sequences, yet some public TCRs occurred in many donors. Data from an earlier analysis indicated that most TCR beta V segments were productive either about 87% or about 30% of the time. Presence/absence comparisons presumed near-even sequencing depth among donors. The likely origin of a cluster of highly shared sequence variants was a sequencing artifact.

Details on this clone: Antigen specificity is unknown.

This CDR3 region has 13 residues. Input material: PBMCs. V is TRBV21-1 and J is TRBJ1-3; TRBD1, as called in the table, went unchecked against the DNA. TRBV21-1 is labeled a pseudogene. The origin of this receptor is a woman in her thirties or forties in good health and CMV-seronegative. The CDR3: CASGRDRSGTIYF. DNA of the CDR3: TGTGCCAGCGGCCGGGACAGGAGCGGCACCATATATTTT.